The 5 T cell receptor beta chains presented below share a single source sample, sequenced in a study of T-cell reconstitution after alpha-beta-depleted transplantation in children. During its preparation, the TCRbeta library received unique molecular identifiers. One entry per CDR3 protein, called by TCRdb with MiXCR from the PCR reads. The table records roughly 200,000 distinct CDR3 sequences, roughly 9.1% of them present only once. The sequencing here drew on PBMCs, mostly from graft donor cells, taken 360 days after TCRalphabeta/CD19-depleted stem cell transplant. These receptor sequences come from a male patient aged 2 to 9 who had a stem cell transplant for acute myeloid leukemia, so the T cells may come from the graft donor.

This clonotype has at least ten counts. The V and J genes are TRBV6-5 and TRBJ1-2; unclear D gene. This CDR3 has 12 amino acids. Looked up from germline, CDR1 is MNHEY and CDR2 is SVGAGI. Deletions cut 5 bases from V and 2 bases from J, with 6 bases between. This CDR3 reads CASSPTNYGYTF. For the CDR3, the DNA is TGTGCCAGCAGTCCGACCAACTATGGCTACACCTTC.

The chain has TRBV25-1 and TRBJ1-1; D is uncertain. V was cut by 5 bases and J by 4 bases, with 5 bases left in between. Germline V gene lookup returns CDR1 MGHDK and CDR2 SYGVNS. This CDR3 is built from 11 residues. In DNA, the CDR3 is TGTGCCAGCAGTTACAGCACTGAAGCTTTCTTT. Encoded protein: CASSYSTEAFF. Full variable domain (missing parts from reference TRBV25-1 and TRBJ1-1): EADIYQTPRYLVIGTGKKITLECSQTMGHDKMYWYQQDPGMELHLIHYSYGVNSTEKGDLSSESTVSRIRTEHFPLTLESARPSHTSQYLCASSYSTEAFFGQGTRLTVV.

This clonotype was seen more than once but under ten times. V is TRBV7-2 and J is TRBJ1-6; 7 bases fit TRBD1. Trimming took 0 bases from V and 0 from J; bases not matched to a gene: 14. The CDR3 covers 21 residues. The V gene's germline CDR1 is SGHTA and CDR2 FQGNSA. As DNA, the CDR3 is TGTGCCAGCAGCTTAGCAGAAGACAGGGTCCAGCGGGGCTCCTATAATTCACCCCTCCACTTT. The encoded protein is CASSLAEDRVQRGSYNSPLHF. The full variable domain, rest sourced from reference TRBV7-2 and TRBJ1-6, is GAGVSQSPSNKVTEKGKDVELRCDPISGHTALYWYRQSLGQGLEFLIYFQGNSAPDKSGLPSDRFSAERTGGSVSTLTIQRTQQEDSAVYLCASSLAEDRVQRGSYNSPLHFGNGTRLTVT.

V is TRBV6-1 and J is TRBJ2-5; 7 nucleotides match TRBD1. The ends lost 5 bases at V and 5 bases at J; junction bases unmatched: 8. The CDR3 has 14 amino acids. CDR1 and CDR2 (germline): MNHNS, SASEGT. The CDR3 loop is CASSQGTEGETQYF. The CDR3 coding sequence is TGTGCCAGCAGTCAAGGGACAGAAGGGGAGACCCAGTACTTC.

CDR3 nucleotides: TGTGCCAGCAGTTTACAGGGACGGAGAAGGGAGACCCAGTACTTC. This codes for CASSLQGRRRETQYF. The chain carries TRBV12-3 or TRBV12-4 and TRBJ2-5; D assignment may be TRBD1 or TRBD2 (5 bases each). This CDR3 spans 15 amino acids. V lost 2 bases and J lost 5, with 15 bases in between.